A single sample gave rise to the 5 T cell receptor beta chains below, sequenced in a study of T cells in Graves' hyperthyroidism and ophthalmopathy. Researchers took RNA transcripts and amplified the TCR beta CDR3 regions from them. Researchers ran a first-round RT-PCR on the TCR CDR3 using the HTBI primer set. TCRdb re-called the multiplex PCR reads through MiXCR, storing one row per CDR3 protein. In the table there are around 450,000 distinct CDR3 sequences, 15% to 19% of which are singletons. The sequencing sample was made of blood. These receptors were obtained from a woman younger than 30 with Graves' hyperthyroidism.

The chain is built from TRBV10-1 and TRBJ2-7; D unclear. The V gene's germline CDR1 is WNHNN and CDR2 SYGVQD (reference sequence). This CDR3 spans 12 amino acids. V gave up 3 bases and J gave up 7 bases, with 10 bases separating them. The CDR3 here is CASSDLVGEQYF. The CDR3 DNA reads as TGCGCCAGCAGTGACCTAGTGGGGGAGCAGTACTTC.

This clonotype was seen many times. V gene TRBV5-1 combines with J gene TRBJ2-7, with TRBD1 as a possible D gene (5 bases). Looked up from germline, CDR1 is SGHRS and CDR2 is YFSETQ. With 3 bases removed from V and 7 bases from J, the gap between germline ends came to 17 bases. The length of the CDR3 is 14 residues. This chain's CDR3 is CASSSDTDKREQYF. DNA of the CDR3: TGCGCCAGCAGCTCGGACACGGACAAGAGGGAGCAGTACTTC.

This sequence joins TRBV7-2 and TRBJ1-1, with 9 bases aligning to TRBD1. The CDR3 sequence is 21 residues long. V trimming: 5 bases; J trimming: 0 bases; junction bases outside the gene matches: 22. CDR1 SGHTA and CDR2 FQGNSA come from the germline V gene. The CDR3 loop reads CASSPGDRAASWPNMNTEAFF. The CDR3 bases are TGTGCCAGCAGCCCCGGGGACAGGGCGGCTTCTTGGCCAAACATGAACACTGAAGCTTTCTTT.

At least ten counts were recorded for this clonotype. V is TRBV7-9 and J is TRBJ2-5, with a tentative D call TRBD1 (6 bases). The CDR3 extends over 14 amino acids. Germline assignment: CDR1 SEHNR and CDR2 FQNEAQ (reference sequence). Trimming stripped 5 bases from V and 5 bases from J, with 15 bases between. The CDR3 coding sequence is TGTGCCAGCAGCACCCCCCCTCAGGGGGAGACCCAGTACTTC. Translation gives CASSTPPQGETQYF.

This clonotype appeared a few times. The chain uses TRBV4-3 and TRBJ1-2; TRBD1 agrees at 7 bases. J was trimmed by 8 bases and V by 0 bases; bases with no gene match: 12. The CDR3 has 16 residues. Germline V gene sequence: CDR1 LGHNA, CDR2 YSLEER. The chain's CDR3 is CASSQDRRQGGRGYTF. CDR3 bases: TGCGCCAGCAGCCAAGATAGGCGGCAGGGGGGACGCGGCTACACCTTC.